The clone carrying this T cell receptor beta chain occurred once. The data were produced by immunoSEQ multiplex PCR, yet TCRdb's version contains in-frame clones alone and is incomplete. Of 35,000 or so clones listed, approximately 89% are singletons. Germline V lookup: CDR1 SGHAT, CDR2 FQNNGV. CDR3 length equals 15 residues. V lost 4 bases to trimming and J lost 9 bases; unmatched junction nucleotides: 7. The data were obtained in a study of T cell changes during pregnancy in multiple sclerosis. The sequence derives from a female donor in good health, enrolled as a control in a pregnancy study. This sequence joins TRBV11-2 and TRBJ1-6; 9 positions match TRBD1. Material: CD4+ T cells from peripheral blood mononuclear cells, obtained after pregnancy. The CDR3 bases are TGTGCCAGCAGCTCCCCGGGACAGGGTATTTCACCCCTCCACTTT. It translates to CASSSPGQGISPLHF. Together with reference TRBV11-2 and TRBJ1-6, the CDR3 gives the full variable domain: EAGVAQSPRYKIIEKRQSVAFWCNPISGHATLYWYQQILGQGPKLLIQFQNNGVVDDSQLPKDRFSAERLKGVDSTLKIQPAKLEDSAVYLCASSSPGQGISPLHFGNGTRLTVT.